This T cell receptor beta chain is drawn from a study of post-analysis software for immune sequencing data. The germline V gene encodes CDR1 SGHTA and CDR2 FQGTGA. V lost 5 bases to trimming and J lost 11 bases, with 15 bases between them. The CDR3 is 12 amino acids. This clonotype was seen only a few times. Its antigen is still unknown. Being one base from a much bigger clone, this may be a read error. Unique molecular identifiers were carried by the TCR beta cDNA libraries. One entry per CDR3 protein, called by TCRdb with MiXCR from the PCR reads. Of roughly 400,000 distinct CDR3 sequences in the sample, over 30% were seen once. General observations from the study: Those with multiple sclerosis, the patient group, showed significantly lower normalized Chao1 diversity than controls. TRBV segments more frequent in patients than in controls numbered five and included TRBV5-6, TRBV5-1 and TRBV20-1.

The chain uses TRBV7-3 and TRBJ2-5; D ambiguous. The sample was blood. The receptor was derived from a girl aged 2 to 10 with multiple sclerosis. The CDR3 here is CASSDGANEQYF. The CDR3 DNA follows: TGTGCCAGCAGCGACGGTGCGAATGAGCAGTACTTC.